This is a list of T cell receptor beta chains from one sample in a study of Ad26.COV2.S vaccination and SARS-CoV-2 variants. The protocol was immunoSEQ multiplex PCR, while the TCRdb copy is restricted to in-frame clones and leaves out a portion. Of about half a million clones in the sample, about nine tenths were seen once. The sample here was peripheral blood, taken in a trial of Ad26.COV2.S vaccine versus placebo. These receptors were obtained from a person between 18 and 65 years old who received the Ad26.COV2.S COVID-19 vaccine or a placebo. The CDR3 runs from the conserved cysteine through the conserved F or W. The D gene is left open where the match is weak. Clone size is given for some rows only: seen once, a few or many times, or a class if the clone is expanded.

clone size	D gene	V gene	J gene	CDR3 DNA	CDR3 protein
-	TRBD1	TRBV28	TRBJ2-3	TGTGCCAGCAGTTTCATCTTGGCGGGGACAGGGGGCCCTACAGATACGCAGTATTTT	CASSFILAGTGGPTDTQYF
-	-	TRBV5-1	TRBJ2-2	TGCGCCAGCAGCTTGGCCCTTCTAACCGGGGAGCTGTTTTTT	CASSLALLTGELFF
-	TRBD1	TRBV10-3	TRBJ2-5	TGTGCCATCAGTGTCACAGGGGGAGAGACCCAGTACTTC	CAISVTGGETQYF
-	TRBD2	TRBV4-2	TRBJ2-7	TGTGCCAGCAGCCTGATAGGGGCGGGAGTGGTCCACGAGCAGTACTTC	CASSLIGAGVVHEQYF
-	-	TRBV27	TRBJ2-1	TGTGCCAGCAGTTTATATGTGTACAATGAGCAGTTCTTC	CASSLYVYNEQFF
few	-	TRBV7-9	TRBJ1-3	TGTGCCAGCAGCCCGGGGACGAGCTCTGGAAACACCATATATTTT	CASSPGTSSGNTIYF
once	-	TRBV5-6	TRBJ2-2	TGTGCCAGCAGCTTGGCCAGGGAAGGTCACACCGGGGAGCTGTTTTTT	CASSLAREGHTGELFF
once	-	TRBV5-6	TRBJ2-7	TGTGCCAGCAGCTTGGACAGGTTAATTTACTTC	CASSLDRLIYF
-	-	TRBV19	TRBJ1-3	TGTGCCAGTAGTACCCCAGGTTTCCCTGGAAACACCATATATTTT	CASSTPGFPGNTIYF
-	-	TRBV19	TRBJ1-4	TGTGCCAGTAGTCAACCCGGGACGCTCGGGGAAAAACTGTTTTTT	CASSQPGTLGEKLFF
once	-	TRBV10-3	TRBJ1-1	TGTGCCATCAGGCAAAGGGAGGGAGGTACTGAAGCTTTCTTT	CAIRQREGGTEAFF
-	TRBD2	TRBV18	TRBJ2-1	TGTGCCACAAGCCAATTAGCGGGGGCCTACAATGAGCAGTTCTTC	CATSQLAGAYNEQFF
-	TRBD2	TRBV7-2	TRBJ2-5	TGTGCCAGCAGCTTAGATGCATCGGGCAAGCGGGGAGAGACCCAGTACTTC	CASSLDASGKRGETQYF
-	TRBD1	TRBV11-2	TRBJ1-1	TGTGCCAGCAGAGGGACAGGGGGAAGATGGAGCACTGAAGCTTTCTTT	CASRGTGGRWSTEAFF
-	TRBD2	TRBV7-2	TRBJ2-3	TGTGCCAGCAGCTTAGGACCTAGCGGGGCCACAGATACGCAGTATTTT	CASSLGPSGATDTQYF
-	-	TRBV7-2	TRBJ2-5	TGTGCCAGCAGCTTAGAGGGGGGGCTCCAAGAGACCCAGTACTTC	CASSLEGGLQETQYF
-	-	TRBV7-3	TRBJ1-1	TGTGCCAGCAGCCTTCAGAGTAACACTGAAGCTTTCTTT	CASSLQSNTEAFF
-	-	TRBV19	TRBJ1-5	TGTGCCAGTACGCAGGCCCGGAATCAGCCCCAGCATTTT	CASTQARNQPQHF
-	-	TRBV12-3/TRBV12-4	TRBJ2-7	TGTGCCAGCAGTTTAACCCCCACAGAGCAGTACTTC	CASSLTPTEQYF
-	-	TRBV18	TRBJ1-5	TGTGCCAGCTCACCAGAGCTCAGTCCCAACCGTAATCAGCCCCAGCATTTT	CASSPELSPNRNQPQHF
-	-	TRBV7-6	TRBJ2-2	TGTGCCAGCAGCTTAGAGCGCGGGGAGAACACCGGGGAGCTGTTTTTT	CASSLERGENTGELFF
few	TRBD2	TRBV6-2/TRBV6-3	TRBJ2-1	TGTGCCAGCAGTCCCCTAGGGGCGGGGGGATACAATGAGCAGTTCTTC	CASSPLGAGGYNEQFF
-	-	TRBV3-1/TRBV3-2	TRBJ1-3	TGTGCCAGCAGCCTTAACCCCACCCGGCAGGCCGGAAACACCATATATTTT	CASSLNPTRQAGNTIYF
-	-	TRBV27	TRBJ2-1	TGTGCCAGCGGACAGCACAATGAGCAGTTCTTC	CASGQHNEQFF
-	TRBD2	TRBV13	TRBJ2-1	TGTGCCAGCAGCCTAAGTCGTCTAGCGGGAGGGGGCAATGAGCAGTTCTTC	CASSLSRLAGGGNEQFF
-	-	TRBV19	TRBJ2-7	TGTGCCTCGGGCCCGAGATACGAGCAGTACTTC	CASGPRYEQYF
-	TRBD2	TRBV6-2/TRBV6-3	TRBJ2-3	TGTGCCAGCAGTTACCCTAGCGGGAGAGCCACAGATACGCAGTATTTT	CASSYPSGRATDTQYF
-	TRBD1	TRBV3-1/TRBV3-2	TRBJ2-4	TGTGCCAGCAGCCAACTGGGACAGACCGCCAAAAACATTCAGTACTTC	CASSQLGQTAKNIQYF
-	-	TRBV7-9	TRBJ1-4	TGTGCCAGCAGCTTAGCTACGGGGGGAAGGAGTGGCGAAAAACTGTTTTTT	CASSLATGGRSGEKLFF
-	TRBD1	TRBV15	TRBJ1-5	TGTGCCACCGCCAAGGGGGCGCCGAGCAATCAGCCCCAGCATTTT	CATAKGAPSNQPQHF
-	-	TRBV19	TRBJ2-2	TGTGCCAGTAGTATAGGCAGGTACAACACCGGGGAGCTGTTTTTT	CASSIGRYNTGELFF
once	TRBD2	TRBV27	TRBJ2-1	TGTGCCAGCAGTTTACGACGGGGGAGGGACTACAATGAGCAGTTCTTC	CASSLRRGRDYNEQFF
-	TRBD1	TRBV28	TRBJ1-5	TGTGCCAGCAGTGTCTCCCCCCAGGACAGGAAAATAGCTGGGTCGAATCAGCCCCAGCATTTT	CASSVSPQDRKIAGSNQPQHF
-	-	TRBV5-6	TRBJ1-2	TGTGCCAGCAGCCATTTAAGCCCGGGTTTCGAAACGGCCTATGGTGGCTACACCTTC	CASSHLSPGFETAYGGYTF
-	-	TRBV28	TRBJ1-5	TGTGCCAGCAGTTCCGCGAATCAGCCCCAGCATTTT	CASSSANQPQHF
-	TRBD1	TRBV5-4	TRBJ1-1	TGTGCCAGCAGCACACCCGGGACAGGTAGCATGAACACTGAAGCTTTCTTT	CASSTPGTGSMNTEAFF
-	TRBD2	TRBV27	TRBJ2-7	TGTGCCAGCTGTTCGGGACAGGGGGCTTTGGGACTAGCGGGAGGACTCAGCTCCTACGAGCAGTACTTC	CASCSGQGALGLAGGLSSYEQYF